This TCR beta chain was identified in a study of technical replicates of blood from a few donors (dated by TCRdb to the late 2010s). Of note for this clone: The antigen this receptor binds is unknown. No base-level quality is on record; no much larger clone is a single base apart.

Looking up the germline V gene yields CDR1 SGHDT and CDR2 YYEEEE. Between the V and J ends, shortened by 0 bases and 5 bases respectively, the junction contains 8 bases. The CDR3 has 13 amino acids, counting the end cysteine and phenylalanine. Only the CDR3 portion is preserved as DNA: 39 bases, with reading frame beginning at the first base. Preparation of the library involved the immunoSEQ multiplex PCR assay. In TCRdb, the immuneACCESS table is reduced to in-frame sequences with V and J assigned. These tables do not hold every clone; where another copy was compared, an unresolved V gene accounts for under half, and the others remain unexplained. The table for this sample lists over 50,000 clones; 75% to 90% of them were counted only once. The ten largest clonotypes hold roughly 5% of the sample.

Recombination connected TRBV5-6 to TRBJ2-5, with a weak D call of TRBD2 (6 bases match). The receptor comes from a human donor in good health. Some clones in this sample may be carry-over from other donors' samples. Sequences were obtained from PBMCs. The DNA is TGTGCCAGCAGCTTGGGTAGCGGTGAGACCCAGTACTTC. Its product reads: CASSLGSGETQYF.